These 15 T cell receptor beta chains originate from one sample sequenced in a study of blood T cells in healthy people across ages. The second PCR ran about 6 to 12 cycles with a sample-barcoded 5' primer and J-beta primers. TCRdb ran MiXCR on the 5' RACE reads and lists one entry per CDR3 protein. This sample has roughly 1.5 million distinct CDR3 sequences, with roughly 43% found just once. Sequences were obtained from blood. The receptors derive from a woman under 30 in good health.

This clonotype was counted between two and nine times. This chain's CDR3 is CSVATGYGYTF. The DNA of the CDR3 is TGCAGCGTTGCGACAGGGTATGGCTACACCTTC. The chain uses TRBV29-1 and TRBJ1-2; TRBD1 matches 7 bases. This CDR3 is built from 11 residues. With V trimmed by 4 bases and J by 5 bases, 1 base remained unmatched. Looked up from germline, CDR1 is SQVTM and CDR2 is ANQGSEA.

The chain couples TRBV7-9 to TRBJ2-7, with 8 bases matching TRBD2. The CDR3 consists of 15 residues. V was pared by 5 bases and J by 7 bases, with 13 bases of the junction left unmatched. Germline assignment: CDR1 SEHNR and CDR2 FQNEAQ (reference sequence). In DNA form, the CDR3 reads TGTGCCAGCAGCCCGGGGGGGCCAGTCTACAATGAGCAGTACTTC. Translation: CASSPGGPVYNEQYF.

The rearrangement links TRBV12-3 or TRBV12-4 to TRBJ2-2; the D gene is possibly TRBD1 (6 bases). Trimming stripped 6 bases from V and 4 bases from J, with 15 bases between. This CDR3 spans 15 amino acids. CDR3 protein: CASSRPTGSTGELFF. The CDR3 DNA sequence: TGTGCCAGCAGCCGCCCAACAGGGTCCACCGGGGAGCTGTTTTTT.

V gene TRBV20-1 combines with J gene TRBJ2-1; TRBD2 matches 9 bases. J gave up 10 bases and V 6 bases, and 10 bases lay outside the gene matches. From germline, CDR1 is DFQATT and CDR2 SNEGSKA (reference sequence). This CDR3 is built from 13 residues. The CDR3: CSAIGTSIPEQFF. The CDR3 DNA follows: TGCAGTGCCATCGGGACTAGCATCCCCGAGCAGTTCTTC.

This clonotype has more than one count but fewer than ten. The genes are TRBV5-6 and TRBJ2-5, with D maybe TRBD1 (5 bases). The CDR3 spans 14 residues. CDR1 is SGHDT and CDR2 is YYEEEE in the germline V gene. Trimming left V 3 bases short and J 5 bases short, with 14 bases between. The CDR3 reads CASSYGHFQETQYF. The DNA of the CDR3 is TGTGCCAGCAGCTATGGACATTTTCAGGAGACCCAGTACTTC.

The chain combines TRBV10-3 with TRBJ1-1; D is unclear. The CDR3 extends over 12 amino acids. CDR1 is ENHRY, CDR2 SYGVKD, per germline. V lost 4 bases and J 6 bases, leaving 9 bases between the germline ends. The CDR3 loop reads CAISGAASEAFF. DNA of the CDR3: TGTGCCATCAGTGGTGCGGCGTCTGAAGCTTTCTTT.

In this sample, this clonotype turned up a few times. J is TRBJ1-4 and V is TRBV28; D unclear. Germline-derived CDR1 and CDR2 are MDHEN and SYDVKM. This CDR3 has 15 residues. The V end was cut by 6 bases, the J end by 3 bases, with 14 bases between. In DNA form, the CDR3 reads TGTGCCAGCAGCCCCTTCCACAGTCCTAATGAAAAACTGTTTTTT. Residues: CASSPFHSPNEKLFF.

This clonotype came up a few times. The germline gene is not matched at one end of the junction; a read error may be the cause. The V call is TRBV7-7, the J call TRBJ2-5; a weak D match, TRBD2 (5 bases). The CDR3 contains 15 residues. Germline values: CDR1 SSHAT, CDR2 FNYEAQ (reference sequence). CDR3 amino acids: CASSSVRGPQETQYF. The CDR3 region has the DNA TGTGCTAGCAGCTCCGTCCGCGGGCCACAAGAGACCCAGTACTTC.

This clonotype was counted a few times. V gene TRBV5-8 combines with J gene TRBJ2-7; perhaps TRBD2 as D (5 bases). This CDR3 has 13 residues. Trimming took off 5 bases at V and 2 bases at J, with 11 bases between the two ends. The germline V gene has CDR1 SGHTS and CDR2 YDEGEE. This CDR3 reads CASRTGIPYEQYF. The CDR3 coding sequence is TGTGCCAGCAGGACCGGGATTCCCTACGAGCAGTACTTC.

The genes are TRBV12-3 or TRBV12-4 and TRBJ2-1, with a tentative D call TRBD1 (6 bases). V lost 8 bases and J lost 0, with 20 bases in between. The CDR3 contains 17 residues. CDR3 sequence: CASRGRDRPSSYNEQFF. The CDR3 nucleotides read TGTGCCAGCCGAGGGAGAGACAGGCCCAGCTCCTACAATGAGCAGTTCTTC.

V and J are TRBV7-9 and TRBJ2-1, with no clear D. CDR1 and CDR2 from the germline V gene are SEHNR and FQNEAQ (reference sequence). V gave up 2 bases and J gave up 4 bases, with 9 bases separating them. The CDR3 has 14 amino acids. The CDR3 reads CASSLSEGYNEQFF. DNA of the CDR3: TGTGCCAGCAGCTTATCCGAAGGGTACAATGAGCAGTTCTTC.

The chain recombines TRBV29-1 with TRBJ1-2; D gene ambiguous. Germline CDR1 reads SQVTM; CDR2 reads ANQGSEA. V was trimmed by 3 bases and J by 8 bases, leaving 16 bases between them. The length of the CDR3 is 13 residues. CDR3 protein: CSVDAAMGYGYTF. The CDR3 nucleotides are TGCAGCGTTGACGCGGCGATGGGCTACGGCTACACCTTC.

The V gene is TRBV24-1, the J gene TRBJ1-1, with unresolved D. The germline CDR1 and CDR2 sequences are KGHDR and SFDVKD. The CDR3 has 13 residues. Trimming pared 0 bases from V and 6 bases from J, leaving 7 bases between. The CDR3 DNA follows: TGTGCCACCAGTGATTTGGGAAGCCCTGAAGCTTTCTTT. Amino acid sequence: CATSDLGSPEAFF.

This clonotype has only a few counts. The V and J genes are TRBV6-6 and TRBJ2-1; 8 bases match TRBD2. The CDR3 contains 17 residues. After removal of 4 bases from V and 1 base from J, the junction contained 9 bases not matched to a gene. Germline V lookup: CDR1 MNHNY, CDR2 SVGAGI (reference sequence). Written as DNA, the CDR3 is TGTGCCAGCAGTTCAGATCGACTAGCGACTTCCTACAATGAGCAGTTCTTC. Protein sequence: CASSSDRLATSYNEQFF.

On this clonotype: It may be a read error: a sequence one base away is much more abundant. This chain joins TRBV20-1 and TRBJ2-1, with D uncertain. The CDR3 length is 13 residues. CDR1 and CDR2 from the germline V gene are DFQATT and SNEGSKA (reference sequence). The V gene lost 6 bases and the J gene lost 1 base, with 10 bases spanning the gap. The CDR3 region is CSAGKGSYNEQFF. The CDR3 DNA reads TGCAGTGCGGGGAAGGGTTCCTACAATGAGCAGTTCTTC.